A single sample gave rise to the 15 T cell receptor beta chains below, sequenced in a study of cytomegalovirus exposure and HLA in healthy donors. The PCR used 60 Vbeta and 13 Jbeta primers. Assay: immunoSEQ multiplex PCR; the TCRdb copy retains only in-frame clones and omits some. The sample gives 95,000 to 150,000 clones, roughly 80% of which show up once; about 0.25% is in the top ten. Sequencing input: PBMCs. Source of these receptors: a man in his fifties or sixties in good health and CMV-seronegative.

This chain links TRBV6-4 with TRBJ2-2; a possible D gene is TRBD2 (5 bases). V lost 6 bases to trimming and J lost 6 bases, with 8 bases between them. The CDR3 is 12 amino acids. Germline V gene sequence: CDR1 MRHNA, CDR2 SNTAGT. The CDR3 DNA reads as TGTGCCAGCAGAGCCGGGGCCGGGGAGCTGTTTTTT. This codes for CASRAGAGELFF.

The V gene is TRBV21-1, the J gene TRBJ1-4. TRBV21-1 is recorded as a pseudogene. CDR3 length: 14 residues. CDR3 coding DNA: TGTGCCAGCTCCTCCTGTGCAACTAATGAAAAACTGTTTTTT. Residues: CASSSCATNEKLFF.

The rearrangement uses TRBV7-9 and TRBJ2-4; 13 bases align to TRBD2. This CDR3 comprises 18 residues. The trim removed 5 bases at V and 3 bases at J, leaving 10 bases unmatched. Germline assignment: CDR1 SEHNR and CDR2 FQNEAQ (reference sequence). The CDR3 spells CASSQLAGGRYDKNIQYF. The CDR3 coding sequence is TGTGCCAGCAGCCAACTAGCGGGAGGGCGTTACGACAAAAACATTCAGTACTTC.

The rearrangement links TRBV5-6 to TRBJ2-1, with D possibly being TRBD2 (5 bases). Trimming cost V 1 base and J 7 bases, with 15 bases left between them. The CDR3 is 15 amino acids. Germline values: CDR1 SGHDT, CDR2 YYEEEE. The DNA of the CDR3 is TGTGCCAGCAGCTTGAGAGGCCCCACGGGGAATGAGCAGTTCTTC. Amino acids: CASSLRGPTGNEQFF.

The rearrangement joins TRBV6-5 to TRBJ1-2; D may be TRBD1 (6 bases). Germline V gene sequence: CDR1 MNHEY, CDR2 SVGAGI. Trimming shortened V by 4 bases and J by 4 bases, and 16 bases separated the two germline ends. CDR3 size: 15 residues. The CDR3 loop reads CASSSADSTGYGYTF. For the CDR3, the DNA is TGTGCCAGCAGTTCCGCGGACAGTACGGGCTATGGCTACACCTTC.

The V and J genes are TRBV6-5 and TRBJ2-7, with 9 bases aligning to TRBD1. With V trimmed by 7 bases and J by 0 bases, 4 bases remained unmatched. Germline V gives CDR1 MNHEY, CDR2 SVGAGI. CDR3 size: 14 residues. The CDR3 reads CASKRDRVSYEQYF. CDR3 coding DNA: TGTGCCAGCAAAAGGGACAGGGTCTCCTACGAGCAGTACTTC.

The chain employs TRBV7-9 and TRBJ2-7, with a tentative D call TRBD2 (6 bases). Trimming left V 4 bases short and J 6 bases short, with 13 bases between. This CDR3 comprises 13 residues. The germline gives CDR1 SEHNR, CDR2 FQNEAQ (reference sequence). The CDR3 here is CASSSSGGVEQYF. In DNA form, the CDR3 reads TGTGCCAGCAGCTCCTCTGGCGGGGTCGAGCAGTACTTC.

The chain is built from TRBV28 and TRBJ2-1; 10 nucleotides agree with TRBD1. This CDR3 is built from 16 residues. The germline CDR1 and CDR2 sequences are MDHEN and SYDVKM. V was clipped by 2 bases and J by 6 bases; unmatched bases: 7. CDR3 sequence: CASSLAGQGVLNEQFF. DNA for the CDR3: TGTGCCAGCAGTTTAGCAGGACAGGGGGTACTCAATGAGCAGTTCTTC.

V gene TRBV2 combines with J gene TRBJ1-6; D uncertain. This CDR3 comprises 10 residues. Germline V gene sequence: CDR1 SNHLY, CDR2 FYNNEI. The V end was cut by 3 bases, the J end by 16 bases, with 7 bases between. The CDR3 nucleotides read TGTGCCAGCAGTGAGAGAGGGCTCCACTTT. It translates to CASSERGLHF.

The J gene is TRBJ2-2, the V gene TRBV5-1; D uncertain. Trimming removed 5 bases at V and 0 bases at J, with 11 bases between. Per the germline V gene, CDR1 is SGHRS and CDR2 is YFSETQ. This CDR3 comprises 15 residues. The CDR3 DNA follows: TGCGCCAGCAGGGTCCGGGTCTCGAACACCGGGGAGCTGTTTTTT. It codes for CASRVRVSNTGELFF.

The CDR3 DNA is TGTGCCAGCAGCTTAGGCCGTAGAGAGACCCAGTACTTC. Translated: CASSLGRRETQYF. J is TRBJ2-5 and V is TRBV13; no reliable D call. Germline assignment: CDR1 PRHDT and CDR2 FYEKMQ (reference sequence). This CDR3 comprises 13 residues. V lost 0 bases and J 4 bases, leaving 6 bases between the germline ends. Complete variable domain (other parts from reference TRBV13 and TRBJ2-5): AAGVIQSPRHLIKEKRETATLKCYPIPRHDTVYWYQQGPGQDPQFLISFYEKMQSDKGSIPDRFSAQQFSDYHSELNMSSLELGDSALYFCASSLGRRETQYFGPGTRLLVL.

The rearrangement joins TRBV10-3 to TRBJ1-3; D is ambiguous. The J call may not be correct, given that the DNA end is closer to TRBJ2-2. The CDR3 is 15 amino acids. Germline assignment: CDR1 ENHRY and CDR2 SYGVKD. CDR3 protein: CAIPGVRPNTGELFF. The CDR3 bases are TGTGCCATCCCGGGTGTTAGGCCGAACACCGGGGAGCTGTTTTTT.

The CDR3 protein is CASSYSRERTVEAFF. The CDR3, as DNA: TGTGCCAGCAGTTACTCTAGAGAGCGGACAGTCGAAGCTTTCTTT. The chain uses TRBV6-5 and TRBJ1-1; possible D gene TRBD1, 6 bases. Deletions cut 0 bases from V and 8 bases from J, with 16 bases between. The germline V gene has CDR1 MNHEY and CDR2 SVGAGI. This CDR3 comprises 15 residues.

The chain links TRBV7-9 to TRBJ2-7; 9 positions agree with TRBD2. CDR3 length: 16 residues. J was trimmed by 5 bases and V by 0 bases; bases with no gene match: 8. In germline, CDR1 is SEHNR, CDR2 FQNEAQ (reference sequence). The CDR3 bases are TGTGCCAGCAGCTTAGCGCGTAGCGGGAGTAGCGACGAGCAGTACTTC. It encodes CASSLARSGSSDEQYF.

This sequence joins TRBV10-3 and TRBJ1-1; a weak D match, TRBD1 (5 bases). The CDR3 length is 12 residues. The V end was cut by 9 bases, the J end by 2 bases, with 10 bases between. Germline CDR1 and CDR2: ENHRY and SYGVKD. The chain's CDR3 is CAIRQSNTEAFF. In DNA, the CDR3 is TGTGCCATACGACAGAGCAACACTGAAGCTTTCTTT.